Included here is one T cell receptor beta chain sequence, with context. Its cognate antigen is unknown. This sample stems from a study of blood T cells in healthy people across ages. Study background: The template switching approach captured approximately one barcoded beta molecule for every two T cells. Study-level findings and limits: Naive T cell percentage strongly correlated with TCR beta diversity. Observed TCR beta diversity per million T cells went down as age went up. This fall followed a roughly linear course with age.

Combining a sample-barcoded 5' primer with a J-beta primer mix, a second PCR ran for about 6 to 11 cycles. TCRdb processed the 5' RACE reads anew with MiXCR; each CDR3 protein has one entry. The repertoire consists of roughly 800,000 distinct CDR3 sequences, with 30% to 45% occurring once and the leading ten covering roughly 13%. Isolation per sample recovered at least 7 million PBMCs. Sequencing used blood. This receptor was identified in a man between 18 and 35 years old in good health.

CDR3 sequence: CASSRTGAPTNTQYF. The CDR3 nucleotides read TGTGCCAGCAGCCGTACAGGCGCTCCAACGAATACGCAGTATTTT. This chain connects TRBV14 to TRBJ2-3; weak D call: TRBD1 (5 bases). V lost 4 bases and J lost 7, with 18 bases in between. The germline CDR1 and CDR2 sequences are SGHDN and FVKESK. The CDR3 sequence is 15 residues long.